A single sample is the source of the 16 T cell receptor beta chains below, sequenced in a study of CD8+ T cells in alopecia areata. RNA was isolated and reverse transcribed to cDNA, the sequencing template. Measured with immunoSEQ multiplex PCR; TCRdb has only the in-frame clones, and not every one. The sample records about 190,000 clones, 60% to 70% being singletons. Treatment specified: oral pan-JAK inhibitor, 5-10 mg twice daily. Sequenced here: CD4+ T cells sorted from blood, sampled at week 4, from a patient treated with tofacitinib. Receptors originate from a human donor with alopecia areata.

The genes are TRBV5-1 and TRBJ2-1; 10 bases line up with TRBD2. V was clipped by 1 base and J by 10 bases; unmatched bases: 2. The CDR3 length is 13 residues. Germline assignment: CDR1 SGHRS and CDR2 YFSETQ. The CDR3 protein is CASSLLLAGEQFF. The CDR3 DNA sequence: TGCGCCAGCAGCTTGCTACTAGCGGGGGAGCAGTTCTTC.

This clone was detected only a few times. This rearrangement joins TRBV7-2 to TRBJ2-6; D perhaps matches TRBD2 (5 bases). The germline V gene has CDR1 SGHTA and CDR2 FQGNSA. The CDR3 covers 15 residues. V was shortened by 0 bases and J by 2 bases, with 5 bases between the two germline ends. In DNA form, the CDR3 reads TGTGCCAGCAGCTTAGCGGGAGCTGGGGCCAACGTCCTGACTTTC. Residues: CASSLAGAGANVLTF.

The chain links TRBV5-1 to TRBJ2-7; 13 bases are a match to TRBD2. The CDR3 extends over 18 amino acids. CDR1 is SGHRS and CDR2 is YFSETQ in the germline V gene. Trimming at V came to 5 bases and at J to 5 bases, leaving 16 bases not matched to a gene. CDR3 region: CASRLRMMGLAGNHEQYF. CDR3 nucleotides: TGCGCCAGCAGACTGCGCATGATGGGACTAGCGGGAAACCACGAGCAGTACTTC.

The rearrangement joins TRBV27 to TRBJ1-2; 8 positions agree with TRBD1. The CDR3 runs to 14 residues. Per germline, CDR1 MNHEY and CDR2 SMNVEV (reference sequence). V was pared by 5 bases and J by 7 bases, with 9 bases of the junction left unmatched. The CDR3 region has the DNA TGTGCCAGCAGTGACCCTTGGGACAGGAGTGGCTACACCTTC. It yields the protein CASSDPWDRSGYTF.

In its sample, this clone was seen many times. This CDR3 reads CASSLQNSGNTIYF. DNA of the CDR3: TGTGCCAGCAGTTTACAGAACTCTGGAAACACCATATATTTT. The gene calls are TRBV6-6 and TRBJ1-3, with D unresolved. V was clipped by 4 bases and J by 0 bases, with 7 bases between them. This CDR3 has 14 amino acids. Germline V gene sequence: CDR1 MNHNY, CDR2 SVGAGI (reference sequence).

This clone was found a few times. The chain links TRBV29-1 to TRBJ2-3, with TRBD2 matching over 11 bases. Per the germline V gene, CDR1 is SQVTM and CDR2 is ANQGSEA. Trimming removed 7 bases from V and 6 bases from J; junction bases left unmatched: 6. The CDR3 totals 13 residues. The CDR3 nucleotides are TGCAGCGCCGGGACTAGCGGTCGGGATACGCAGTATTTT. Its translation is CSAGTSGRDTQYF.

This clone was seen a handful of times. V and J are TRBV5-4 and TRBJ2-7; 7 bases match TRBD2. The CDR3 is made up of 14 amino acids. The trim removed 6 bases at V and 6 bases at J, leaving 12 bases unmatched. The germline V gene encodes CDR1 SGHNT and CDR2 YYREEE (reference sequence). The DNA for the CDR3 is TGTGCCAGCACCCGGCGGGGAGGGGACTTCGAGCAGTACTTC. Translated, it gives CASTRRGGDFEQYF.

The CDR3 nucleotides are TGTGCCAGCACCGGGGAGACCCAGTACTTC. Translated, it gives CASTGETQYF. This chain links TRBV28 with TRBJ2-5, with no clear D. Trimming pared 7 bases from V and 5 bases from J, leaving 5 bases between. The CDR3 runs 10 residues. Looked up from germline, CDR1 is MDHEN and CDR2 is SYDVKM.

The chain joins TRBV7-8 to TRBJ2-5; the D is unclear. CDR3 size: 19 residues. The germline V and J ends were trimmed by 3 bases and 5 bases, with 28 bases remaining between them. In germline, CDR1 is SGHVS, CDR2 FQNEAQ. The CDR3 region is CASSFTHSDQYKRRETQYF. CDR3 DNA: TGTGCCAGCAGCTTTACACACTCGGACCAGTACAAGCGTCGGGAGACCCAGTACTTC.

This clone was observed a handful of times. The chain is built from TRBV4-3 and TRBJ2-5; perhaps TRBD2 as D (5 bases). The tail of the sequence fits TRBJ2-7 better, so the J call may be wrong. Germline V gives CDR1 LGHNA, CDR2 YSLEER. The CDR3 extends over 13 amino acids. The CDR3 nucleotides are TGCGCCAGCAGCCAGACGGGGAGCTACGAGCAGTACTTC. Translating it yields CASSQTGSYEQYF.

The rearrangement joins TRBV25-1 to TRBJ1-2, with D unclear. V gave up 1 base and J gave up 8 bases, with 17 bases separating them. The CDR3 totals 15 residues. Germline CDR1 and CDR2: MGHDK and SYGVNS. CDR3 DNA sequence: TGTGCCAGCAGTGAATTTGGTGCCCTATCCAACGGCTACACCTTC. Its protein is CASSEFGALSNGYTF.

Here the CDR3 reads CASSARLTDTQYF. The CDR3 DNA sequence: TGCGCCAGCAGCGCCCGACTGACAGATACGCAGTATTTT. The V call is TRBV4-3, the J call TRBJ2-3; D uncertain. The CDR3 spans 13 residues. The germline V and J ends were trimmed by 5 bases and 3 bases, with 9 bases remaining between them. Germline assignment: CDR1 LGHNA and CDR2 YSLEER.

V and J are TRBV5-1 and TRBJ2-7, with 7 bases fitting TRBD2. Trimming at V came to 4 bases and at J to 6 bases, leaving 16 bases not matched to a gene. CDR3 size: 16 residues. Germline values: CDR1 SGHRS, CDR2 YFSETQ. The CDR3 nucleotides read TGCGCCAGCAGCCGGGGGGTCAGGACCCTAGGCGGCGAGCAGTACTTC. Translating it yields CASSRGVRTLGGEQYF.

The gene calls are TRBV29-1 and TRBJ2-3; perhaps TRBD2 as D (5 bases). This CDR3 contains 14 residues. Germline V gene sequence: CDR1 SQVTM, CDR2 ANQGSEA. Trimming pared 8 bases from V and 5 bases from J, leaving 20 bases between. CDR3 protein: CSCRAGGGGDTQYF. CDR3 coding DNA: TGCAGCTGTCGGGCGGGCGGAGGAGGAGATACGCAGTATTTT.

The chain is built from TRBV9 and TRBJ2-1; 12 bases map to TRBD2. The CDR3 sequence is 17 residues long. J lost 1 base, V lost 0 bases, and 2 bases had no gene match. CDR1 SGDLS and CDR2 YYNGEE come from the germline V gene. The CDR3 sequence: CASSVGLAGGSYNEQFF. The CDR3 nucleotides are TGTGCCAGCAGCGTAGGTCTAGCGGGAGGGTCCTACAATGAGCAGTTCTTC.

With respect to this clone: This sample also contains other DNA sequences that code for the same CDR3. The chain is built from TRBV30 and TRBJ1-5; D uncertain. Germline assignment: CDR1 GTSNPN and CDR2 SVGIG (reference sequence). The CDR3 has 13 residues. Between the trimmed V and J ends, which lost 1 base and 6 bases, there was a span of 10 bases. CDR3 sequence reads: CAWSAGRGQPQHF. CDR3 sequence (DNA): TGTGCCTGGAGTGCAGGCCGGGGTCAGCCCCAGCATTTT.